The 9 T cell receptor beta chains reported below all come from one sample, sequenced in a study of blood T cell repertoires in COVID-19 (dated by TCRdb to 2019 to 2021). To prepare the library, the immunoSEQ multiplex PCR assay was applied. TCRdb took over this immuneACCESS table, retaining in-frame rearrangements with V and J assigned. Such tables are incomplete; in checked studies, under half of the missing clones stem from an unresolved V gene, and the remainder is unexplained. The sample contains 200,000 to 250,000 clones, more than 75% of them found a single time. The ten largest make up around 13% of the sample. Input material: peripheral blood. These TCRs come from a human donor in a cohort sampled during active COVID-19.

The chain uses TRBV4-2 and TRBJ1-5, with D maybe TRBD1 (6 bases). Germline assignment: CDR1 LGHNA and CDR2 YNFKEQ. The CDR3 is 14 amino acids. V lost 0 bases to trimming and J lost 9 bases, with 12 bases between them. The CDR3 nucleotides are TGTGCCAGCAGCCAAGACCAAGGGGGGGGGCCCCAGCATTTT. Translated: CASSQDQGGGPQHF.

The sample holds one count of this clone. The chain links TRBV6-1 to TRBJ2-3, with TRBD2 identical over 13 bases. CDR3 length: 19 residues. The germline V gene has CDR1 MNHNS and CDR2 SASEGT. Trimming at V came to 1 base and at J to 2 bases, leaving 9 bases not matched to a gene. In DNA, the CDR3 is TGTGCCAGCAGTGAAGGCCCCCCCGGACTAGCGGGAGTCACAGATACGCAGTATTTT. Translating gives CASSEGPPGLAGVTDTQYF.

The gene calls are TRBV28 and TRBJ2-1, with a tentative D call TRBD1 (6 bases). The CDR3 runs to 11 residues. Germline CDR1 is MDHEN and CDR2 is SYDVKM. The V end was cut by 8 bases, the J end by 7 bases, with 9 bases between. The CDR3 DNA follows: TGTGCCAGCCGGCAGGGGAATGAGCAGTTCTTC. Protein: CASRQGNEQFF.

The CDR3 protein is CASSSLGQGQSPLHF. CDR3 bases: TGTGCCAGCAGCTCTCTCGGACAGGGGCAATCACCCCTCCACTTT. The chain links TRBV7-6 to TRBJ1-6, with TRBD1 matching 9 bases. The CDR3 totals 15 residues. The germline V gene encodes CDR1 SGHVS and CDR2 FNYEAQ. The trim removed 4 bases at V and 10 bases at J, leaving 8 bases unmatched.

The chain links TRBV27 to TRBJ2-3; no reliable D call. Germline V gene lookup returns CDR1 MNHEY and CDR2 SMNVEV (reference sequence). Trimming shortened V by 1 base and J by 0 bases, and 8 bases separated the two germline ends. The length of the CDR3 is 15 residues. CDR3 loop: CASSLWAQSTDTQYF. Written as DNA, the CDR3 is TGTGCCAGCAGTTTATGGGCACAAAGCACAGATACGCAGTATTTT.

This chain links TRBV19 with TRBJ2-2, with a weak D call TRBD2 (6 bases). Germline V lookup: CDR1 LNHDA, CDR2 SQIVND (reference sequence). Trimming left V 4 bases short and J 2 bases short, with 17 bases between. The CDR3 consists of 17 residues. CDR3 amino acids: CASSTPQLGGNTGELFF. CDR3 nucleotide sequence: TGTGCCAGTAGTACCCCTCAACTCGGGGGAAACACCGGGGAGCTGTTTTTT.

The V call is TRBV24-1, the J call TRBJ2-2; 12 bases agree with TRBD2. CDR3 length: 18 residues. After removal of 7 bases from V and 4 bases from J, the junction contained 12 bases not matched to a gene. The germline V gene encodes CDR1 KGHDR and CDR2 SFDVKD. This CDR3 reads CATSATSGSVSSTGELFF. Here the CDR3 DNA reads TGTGCCACCAGCGCGACTAGCGGGAGCGTTTCGAGCACCGGGGAGCTGTTTTTT.

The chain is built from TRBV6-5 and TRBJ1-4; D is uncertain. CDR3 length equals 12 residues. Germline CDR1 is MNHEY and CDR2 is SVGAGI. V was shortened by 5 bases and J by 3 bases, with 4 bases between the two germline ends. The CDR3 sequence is CASSRANEKLFF. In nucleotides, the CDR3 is TGTGCCAGCAGTCGTGCTAATGAAAAACTGTTTTTT.

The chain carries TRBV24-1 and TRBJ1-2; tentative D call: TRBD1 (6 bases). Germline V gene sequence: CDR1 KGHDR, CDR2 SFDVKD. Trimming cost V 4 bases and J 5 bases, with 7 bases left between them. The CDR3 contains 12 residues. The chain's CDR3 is CATSDRGYGYTF. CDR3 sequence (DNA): TGTGCCACCAGTGACAGGGGTTATGGCTACACCTTC.